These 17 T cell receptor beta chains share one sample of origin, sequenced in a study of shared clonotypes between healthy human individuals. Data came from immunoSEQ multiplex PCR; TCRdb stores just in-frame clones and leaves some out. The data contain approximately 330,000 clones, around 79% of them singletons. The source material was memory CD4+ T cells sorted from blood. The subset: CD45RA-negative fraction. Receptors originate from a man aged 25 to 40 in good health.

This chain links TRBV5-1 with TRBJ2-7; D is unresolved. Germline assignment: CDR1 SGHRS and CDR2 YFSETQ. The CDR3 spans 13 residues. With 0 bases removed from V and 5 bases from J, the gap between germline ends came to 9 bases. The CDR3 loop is CASSLAVVHEQYF. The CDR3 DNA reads TGCGCCAGCAGCTTGGCAGTCGTGCACGAGCAGTACTTC.

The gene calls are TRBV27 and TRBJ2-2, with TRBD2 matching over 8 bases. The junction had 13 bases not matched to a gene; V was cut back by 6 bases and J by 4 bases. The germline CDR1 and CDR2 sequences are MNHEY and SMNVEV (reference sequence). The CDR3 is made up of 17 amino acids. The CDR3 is CASSPGLAGVGTGELFF. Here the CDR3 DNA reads TGTGCCAGCAGCCCTGGACTAGCTGGGGTAGGCACCGGGGAGCTGTTTTTT.

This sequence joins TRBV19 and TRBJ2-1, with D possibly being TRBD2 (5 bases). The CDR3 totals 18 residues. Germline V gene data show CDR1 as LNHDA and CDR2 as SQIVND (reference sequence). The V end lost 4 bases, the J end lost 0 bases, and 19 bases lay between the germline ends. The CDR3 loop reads CASSTPRSGISSYNEQFF. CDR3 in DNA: TGTGCCAGTAGTACTCCACGGTCGGGAATTAGCTCCTACAATGAGCAGTTCTTC.

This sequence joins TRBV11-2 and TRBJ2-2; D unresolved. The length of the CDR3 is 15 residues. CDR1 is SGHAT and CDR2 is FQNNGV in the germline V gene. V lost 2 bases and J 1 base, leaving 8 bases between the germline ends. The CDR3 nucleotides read TGTGCCAGCAGCTTATTTCGTATGAACACCGGGGAGCTGTTTTTT. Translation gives CASSLFRMNTGELFF.

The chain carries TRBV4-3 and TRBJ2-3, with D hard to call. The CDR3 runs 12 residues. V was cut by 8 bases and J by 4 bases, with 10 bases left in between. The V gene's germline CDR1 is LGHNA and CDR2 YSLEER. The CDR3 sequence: CASSFRADTQYF. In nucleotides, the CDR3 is TGCGCCAGCTCCTTCAGAGCAGATACGCAGTATTTT.

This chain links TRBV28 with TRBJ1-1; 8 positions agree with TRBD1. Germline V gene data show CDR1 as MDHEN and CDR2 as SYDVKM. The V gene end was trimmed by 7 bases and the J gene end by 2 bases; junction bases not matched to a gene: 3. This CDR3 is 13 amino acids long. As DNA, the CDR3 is TGTGCCAGCAAGACAGGGGTTAACACTGAAGCTTTCTTT. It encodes CASKTGVNTEAFF.

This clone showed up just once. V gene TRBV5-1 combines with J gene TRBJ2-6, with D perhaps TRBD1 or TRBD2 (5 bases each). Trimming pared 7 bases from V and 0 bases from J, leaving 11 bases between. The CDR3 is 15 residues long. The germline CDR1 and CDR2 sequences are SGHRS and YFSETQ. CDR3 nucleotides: TGCGCCAGCGGGGACGGCAACTCTGGGGCCAACGTCCTGACTTTC. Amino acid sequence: CASGDGNSGANVLTF.

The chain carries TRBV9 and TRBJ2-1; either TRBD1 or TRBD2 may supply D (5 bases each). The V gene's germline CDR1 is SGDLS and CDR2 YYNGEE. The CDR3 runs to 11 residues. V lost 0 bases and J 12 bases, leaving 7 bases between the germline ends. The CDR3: CASSVGGTQFF. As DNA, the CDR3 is TGTGCCAGCAGCGTAGGTGGGACGCAGTTCTTC.

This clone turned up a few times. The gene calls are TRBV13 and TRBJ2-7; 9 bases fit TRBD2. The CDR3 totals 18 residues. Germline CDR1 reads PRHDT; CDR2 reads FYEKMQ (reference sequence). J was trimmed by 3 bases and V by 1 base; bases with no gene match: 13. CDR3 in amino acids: CASSLEARGAGGNYEQYF. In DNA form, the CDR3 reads TGTGCCAGCAGCTTAGAAGCCCGAGGAGCGGGAGGAAACTACGAGCAGTACTTC.

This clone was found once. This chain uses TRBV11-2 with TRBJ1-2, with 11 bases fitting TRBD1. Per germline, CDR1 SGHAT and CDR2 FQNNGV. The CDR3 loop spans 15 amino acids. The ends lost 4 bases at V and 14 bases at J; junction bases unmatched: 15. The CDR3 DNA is TGTGCCAGCAGCTACCACCGGGACAGGGGGATCGGGTCGACCTTC. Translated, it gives CASSYHRDRGIGSTF.

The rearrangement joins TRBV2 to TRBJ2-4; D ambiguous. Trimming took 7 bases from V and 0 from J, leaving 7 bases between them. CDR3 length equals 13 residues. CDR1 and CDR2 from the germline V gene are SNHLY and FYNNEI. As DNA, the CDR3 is TGTGCCAGCATGGGCCCAGCCAAAAACATTCAGTACTTC. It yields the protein CASMGPAKNIQYF. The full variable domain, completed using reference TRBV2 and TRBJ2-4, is EPEVTQTPSHQVTQMGQEVILRCVPISNHLYFYWYRQILGQKVEFLVSFYNNEISEKSEIFDDQFSVERPDGSNFTLKIRSTKLEDSAMYFCASMGPAKNIQYFGAGTRLSVL.

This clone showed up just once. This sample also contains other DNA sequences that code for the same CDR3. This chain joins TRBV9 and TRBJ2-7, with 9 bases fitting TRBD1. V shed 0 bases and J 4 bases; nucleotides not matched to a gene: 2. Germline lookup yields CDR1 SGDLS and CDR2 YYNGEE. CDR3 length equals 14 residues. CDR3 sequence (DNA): TGTGCCAGCAGCGTAGGGACAGGGGTTTACGAGCAGTACTTC. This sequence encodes CASSVGTGVYEQYF.

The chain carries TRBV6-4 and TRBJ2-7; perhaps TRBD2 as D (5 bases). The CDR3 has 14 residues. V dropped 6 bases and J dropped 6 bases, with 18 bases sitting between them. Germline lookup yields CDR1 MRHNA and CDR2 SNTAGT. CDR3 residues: CASRPGPGMGEQYF. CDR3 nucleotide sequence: TGTGCCAGCAGACCTGGACCGGGAATGGGCGAGCAGTACTTC.

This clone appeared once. The CDR3 coding sequence is TGTGCCAGCAGCTCTGGGTCGCCTAGCACAGATACGCAGTATTTT. Protein product: CASSSGSPSTDTQYF. The V call is TRBV7-2, the J call TRBJ2-3; D remains unclear. The ends were cut back, 4 bases at V and 0 bases at J, with 11 bases in the middle. The germline CDR1 and CDR2 sequences are SGHTA and FQGNSA. The CDR3 loop spans 15 amino acids.

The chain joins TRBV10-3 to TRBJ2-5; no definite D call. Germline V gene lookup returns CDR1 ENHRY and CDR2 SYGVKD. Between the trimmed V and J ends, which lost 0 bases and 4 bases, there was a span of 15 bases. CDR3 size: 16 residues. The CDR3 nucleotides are TGTGCCATCAGTGAGTCGCTTAGCTTTCACGGAGAGACCCAGTACTTC. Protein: CAISESLSFHGETQYF.

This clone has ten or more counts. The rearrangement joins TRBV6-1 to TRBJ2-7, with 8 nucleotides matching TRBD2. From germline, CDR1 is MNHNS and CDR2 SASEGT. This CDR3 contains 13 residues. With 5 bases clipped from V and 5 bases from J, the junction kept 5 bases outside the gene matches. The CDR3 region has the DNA TGTGCCAGCAGTAGCGGGAGAGCCAACGAGCAGTACTTC. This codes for CASSSGRANEQYF.

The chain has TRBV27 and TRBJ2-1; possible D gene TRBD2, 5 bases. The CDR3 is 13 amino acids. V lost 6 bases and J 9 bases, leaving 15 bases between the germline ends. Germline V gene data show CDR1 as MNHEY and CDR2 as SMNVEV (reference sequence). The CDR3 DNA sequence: TGTGCCAGCAGCCCCACCCCACGGGGTGAGCAGTTCTTC. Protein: CASSPTPRGEQFF.